This passage covers 26 T cell receptor beta chains from one sample sequenced in a study of control samples from healthy donors and cancer patients. Some clones are missing from TCRdb's copy, which holds only in-frame ones; the method was immunoSEQ multiplex PCR. Of about 140,000 clones in the sample, under 95% were seen once. The material sequenced was blood. These receptors were taken from a man between 18 and 29 years old in good health.

The chain is built from TRBV19 and TRBJ1-3, with a possible D match to TRBD1 (6 bases). The germline CDR1 and CDR2 sequences are LNHDA and SQIVND (reference sequence). CDR3 length: 15 residues. Deletions cut 3 bases from V and 3 bases from J, with 12 bases between. The CDR3 sequence: CASSMSQGLGNTIYF. DNA for the CDR3: TGTGCCAGTAGTATGAGCCAGGGGCTTGGAAACACCATATATTTT.

The chain is built from TRBV21-1 and TRBJ1-5; the tabulated D call, TRBD1, remains unverified against the DNA. TRBV21-1 is termed a pseudogene. CDR3 length: 16 residues. The CDR3 reads CASRNPGQGAIQPQHF. The CDR3 region has the DNA TGTGCCAGCAGGAATCCGGGACAGGGGGCGATTCAGCCCCAGCATTTT.

In this sample, this clone turned up once. The gene calls are TRBV18 and TRBJ2-2; 10 bases align to TRBD1. This CDR3 is 15 amino acids long. V lost 6 bases and J lost 7; bases outside the gene matches: 8. The germline gives CDR1 KGHSH, CDR2 LQKENI. The CDR3 bases are TGTGCCAGCTCGACCGGGACAGGGGCCATCGGGGAGCTGTTTTTT. It is translated as CASSTGTGAIGELFF.

This rearrangement joins TRBV15 to TRBJ1-5, with D maybe TRBD1 (6 bases). The germline V gene has CDR1 LNHNV and CDR2 YYDKDF (reference sequence). The CDR3 contains 14 residues. V shed 0 bases and J shed 4 bases, with 7 bases lying between them. This CDR3 reads CATSRDRGNQPQHF. CDR3 in DNA: TGTGCCACCAGCAGAGACAGGGGAAATCAGCCCCAGCATTTT.

The genes are TRBV25-1 and TRBJ2-7; 9 bases line up with TRBD1. Germline CDR1 and CDR2: MGHDK and SYGVNS. CDR3 size: 17 residues. Germline trimming cut 4 bases from V and 5 bases from J; bases unmatched to any gene: 15. This chain's CDR3 is CASSVKESTGGFDEQYF. The CDR3 DNA is TGTGCCAGCAGTGTTAAAGAATCGACAGGGGGTTTCGACGAGCAGTACTTC.

The chain couples TRBV4-2 to TRBJ1-2; possibly TRBD1 for D (6 bases). The V end lost 4 bases, the J end lost 7 bases, and 13 bases lay between the germline ends. CDR1 and CDR2 from the germline V gene are LGHNA and YNFKEQ. This CDR3 region has 13 residues. This CDR3 is CASSREGGVGYTF. CDR3 nucleotide sequence: TGTGCCAGCAGCCGAGAAGGGGGTGTTGGCTACACCTTC.

The gene calls are TRBV7-3 and TRBJ1-2; D unresolved. Trimming pared 4 bases from V and 8 bases from J, leaving 20 bases between. The CDR3 is 15 amino acids. Germline V gene sequence: CDR1 SGHTA, CDR2 FQGTGA. CDR3 sequence: CASSWAPDSPGGYTF. CDR3 nucleotide sequence: TGTGCCAGCAGCTGGGCCCCCGATAGCCCCGGAGGCTACACCTTC. Complete variable domain (other parts from reference TRBV7-3 and TRBJ1-2): GAGVSQTPSNKVTEKGKYVELRCDPISGHTALYWYRQSLGQGPEFLIYFQGTGAADDSGLPNDRFFAVRPEGSVSTLKIQRTERGDSAVYLCASSWAPDSPGGYTFGSGTRLTVV.

V usage is TRBV7-2 and J usage is TRBJ1-1; D might be TRBD1 (5 bases). Trimming removed 5 bases at V and 10 bases at J, with 26 bases between. CDR3 length: 16 amino acids. Germline V gene lookup returns CDR1 SGHTA and CDR2 FQGNSA. CDR3 DNA: TGTGCCAGCAGCCTCTACTCGTTCTCCGGGGGGGTGGGAGCTTTCTTT. It codes for CASSLYSFSGGVGAFF.

The table lists this clone with a count of one. J is TRBJ2-7 and V is TRBV29-1, with D possibly called TRBD1 or TRBD2 (6 bases each). CDR1 is SQVTM, CDR2 ANQGSEA, per germline. The CDR3 loop spans 13 amino acids. V was clipped by 5 bases and J by 5 bases, with 16 bases between them. CDR3: CSVKTQGRNEQYF. The CDR3 DNA follows: TGCAGCGTTAAAACTCAGGGGAGGAACGAGCAGTACTTC.

This clone came up a few times. The chain joins TRBV7-2 to TRBJ1-2; 8 bases line up with TRBD1. The CDR3 loop spans 14 amino acids. Germline CDR1 and CDR2: SGHTA and FQGNSA. With V trimmed by 6 bases and J by 8 bases, 11 bases remained unmatched. CDR3 DNA sequence: TGTGCCAGCAGATCTGACAGGGGTCATCGAGGCTACACCTTC. This gives the protein CASRSDRGHRGYTF.

This chain joins TRBV12-5 and TRBJ2-1; 9 bases fit TRBD1. The junction had 8 bases not matched to a gene; V was cut back by 4 bases and J by 7 bases. The germline gives CDR1 LGHNT, CDR2 FRNRAP. The CDR3 covers 15 residues. DNA of the CDR3: TGTGCTAGTGGTTCTCCGGGACAGGGAATAAATGAGCAGTTCTTC. Translated: CASGSPGQGINEQFF.

The V and J genes are TRBV11-2 and TRBJ1-6; D possibly corresponds to TRBD1 (5 bases). Between the trimmed V and J ends, which lost 6 bases and 1 base, there was a span of 10 bases. This CDR3 is 15 amino acids long. Germline lookup yields CDR1 SGHAT and CDR2 FQNNGV. The CDR3 loop reads CASRVQGSYNSPLHF. As DNA, the CDR3 is TGTGCCAGCAGGGTCCAGGGATCCTATAATTCACCCCTCCACTTT. The full variable domain, rest sourced from reference TRBV11-2 and TRBJ1-6, is EAGVAQSPRYKIIEKRQSVAFWCNPISGHATLYWYQQILGQGPKLLIQFQNNGVVDDSQLPKDRFSAERLKGVDSTLKIQPAKLEDSAVYLCASRVQGSYNSPLHFGNGTRLTVT.

The chain has TRBV30 and TRBJ2-2; TRBD1 agrees at 8 bases. V was pared by 4 bases and J by 5 bases, with 6 bases of the junction left unmatched. CDR1 and CDR2 from the germline V gene are GTSNPN and SVGIG (reference sequence). This CDR3 has 14 residues. The CDR3 DNA sequence: TGTGCCTGGACCGGACAGGGACGAACCGGGGAGCTGTTTTTT. Protein product: CAWTGQGRTGELFF. Full variable domain (remainder filled in from reference TRBV30 and TRBJ2-2): SQTIHQWPATLVQPVGSPLSLECTVEGTSNPNLYWYRQAAGRGLQLLFYSVGIGQISSEVPQNLSASRPQDRQFILSSKKLLLSDSGFYLCAWTGQGRTGELFFGEGSRLTVL.

This clone is a singleton in its sample. The CDR3, as DNA: TGTGCCAGCAGCCTGGTTGGCCCTAACTATGGCTACACCTTC. This encodes CASSLVGPNYGYTF. The chain is built from TRBV5-5 and TRBJ1-2, with no clear D. Per germline, CDR1 SGHKS and CDR2 YYEKEE (reference sequence). V lost 4 bases and J 0 bases, leaving 10 bases between the germline ends. The CDR3 is made up of 14 amino acids. Complete variable domain (other parts from reference TRBV5-5 and TRBJ1-2): DAGVTQSPTHLIKTRGQQVTLRCSPISGHKSVSWYQQVLGQGPQFIFQYYEKEERGRGNFPDRFSARQFPNYSSELNVNALLLGDSALYLCASSLVGPNYGYTFGSGTRLTVV.

The chain is built from TRBV14 and TRBJ2-7, with 8 bases identical to TRBD2. The J call may not be correct, given that the DNA end is closer to TRBJ2-4. This CDR3 contains 18 residues. Per germline, CDR1 SGHDN and CDR2 FVKESK. This CDR3 is CASSQGPSGGIAKNIQYF. As DNA, the CDR3 is TGTGCCAGCAGCCAAGGACCGAGCGGGGGAATAGCCAAAAACATTCAGTACTTC.

This rearrangement joins TRBV11-2 to TRBJ2-7, with a weak D call TRBD1 (6 bases). The V and J ends lost 1 base and 1 base respectively, with 8 bases between them. This CDR3 has 14 amino acids. Germline values: CDR1 SGHAT, CDR2 FQNNGV. For the CDR3, the DNA is TGTGCCAGCAGCTTAGGACAGGCATCCTACGAGCAGTACTTC. Protein sequence: CASSLGQASYEQYF.

This clone has only one observation. The V gene is TRBV7-8, the J gene TRBJ1-2; D call uncertain. V shed 1 base and J shed 1 base, with 10 bases lying between them. This CDR3 is 15 amino acids long. Germline V CDR1 and CDR2: SGHVS, FQNEAQ. The CDR3 loop is CASSLGQADNYGYTF. The DNA of the CDR3 is TGTGCCAGCAGCTTAGGGCAGGCAGATAACTATGGCTACACCTTC. The whole variable domain, remainder taken from reference TRBV7-8 and TRBJ1-2, is GAGVSQSPRYKVAKRGQDVALRCDPISGHVSLFWYQQALGQGPEFLTYFQNEAQLDKSGLPSDRFFAERPEGSVSTLKIQRTQQEDSAVYLCASSLGQADNYGYTFGSGTRLTVV.

This clone was detected once. The chain is built from TRBV12-3 or TRBV12-4 and TRBJ2-7; possibly TRBD1 for D (5 bases). Trimming left V 4 bases short and J 4 bases short, with 8 bases between. The CDR3 extends over 12 amino acids. CDR3 sequence reads: CASSSGFYEQYF. The CDR3, as DNA: TGTGCCAGCAGTTCAGGGTTTTACGAGCAGTACTTC.

The J gene is TRBJ1-1, the V gene TRBV7-2; D ambiguous. CDR3 length equals 18 residues. CDR1 is SGHTA, CDR2 FQGNSA, per germline. Between the trimmed V and J ends, which lost 2 bases and 1 base, there was a span of 20 bases. Here the CDR3 DNA reads TGTGCCAGCAGCTTACCCTCATACAGTCCTGGGCGGAACACTGAAGCTTTCTTT. Amino acid sequence: CASSLPSYSPGRNTEAFF.

The V call is TRBV14, the J call TRBJ1-6; weak D call: TRBD1 (5 bases). V was shortened by 7 bases and J by 11 bases, with 15 bases between the two germline ends. Looked up from germline, CDR1 is SGHDN and CDR2 is FVKESK. The CDR3 has 13 residues. The CDR3, as DNA: TGTGCCAGCAACATTCGGGGAGGGGCACCCCTCCACTTT. Residues: CASNIRGGAPLHF.

The chain employs TRBV6-1 and TRBJ2-7; 9 bases match TRBD1. CDR1 is MNHNS and CDR2 is SASEGT in the germline V gene. The V segment lost 3 bases and the J segment 6 bases; nucleotides outside the gene matches: 6. This CDR3 spans 14 amino acids. CDR3 region: CASSERDRASEQYF. The CDR3 DNA reads as TGTGCCAGCAGTGAGAGGGACAGGGCTAGCGAGCAGTACTTC.

The table lists this clone with a count of one. The chain has TRBV11-1 and TRBJ2-3; D is uncertain. CDR1 is SGHAT and CDR2 is FQDESV in the germline V gene (reference sequence). The CDR3 sequence is 16 residues long. The V end was cut by 2 bases, the J end by 0 bases, with 12 bases between. Here the CDR3 reads CASSLFSAASTDTQYF. In nucleotides, the CDR3 is TGTGCCAGCAGCTTATTTTCGGCGGCAAGCACAGATACGCAGTATTTT.

CDR3 DNA sequence: TGTGCCAGCACCGGAAGGCCGGGAATACTTTATGGCTACACCTTC. This encodes CASTGRPGILYGYTF. The chain couples TRBV5-5 to TRBJ1-2; D is unclear. The CDR3 contains 15 residues. Trimming cost V 6 bases and J 5 bases, with 20 bases left between them. From germline, CDR1 is SGHKS and CDR2 YYEKEE (reference sequence).

The V and J genes are TRBV12-3 or TRBV12-4 and TRBJ1-1; D remains unclear. Trimming removed 3 bases at V and 1 base at J, with 6 bases between. The CDR3 runs 13 residues. The CDR3 bases are TGTGCCAGCAGTTTCGCGGAGAACACTGAAGCTTTCTTT. It is translated as CASSFAENTEAFF.

This sequence joins TRBV4-1 and TRBJ1-4, with a possible D match to TRBD1 (6 bases). V shed 0 bases and J shed 7 bases, with 21 bases lying between them. The CDR3 totals 18 residues. From germline, CDR1 is MGHRA and CDR2 YSYEKL. The CDR3 reads CASSQDRMVRGGSEKLFF. As DNA, the CDR3 is TGCGCCAGCAGCCAAGATCGTATGGTTCGGGGGGGCAGTGAAAAACTGTTTTTT.

J is TRBJ1-2 and V is TRBV2, with TRBD1 as a possible D gene (5 bases). Trimming shortened V by 6 bases and J by 8 bases, and 16 bases separated the two germline ends. This CDR3 comprises 13 residues. Germline lookup yields CDR1 SNHLY and CDR2 FYNNEI. The CDR3 DNA is TGTGCCAGCAGCGCGGGGGGAATTTGGGGCTACACCTTC. This gives the protein CASSAGGIWGYTF.